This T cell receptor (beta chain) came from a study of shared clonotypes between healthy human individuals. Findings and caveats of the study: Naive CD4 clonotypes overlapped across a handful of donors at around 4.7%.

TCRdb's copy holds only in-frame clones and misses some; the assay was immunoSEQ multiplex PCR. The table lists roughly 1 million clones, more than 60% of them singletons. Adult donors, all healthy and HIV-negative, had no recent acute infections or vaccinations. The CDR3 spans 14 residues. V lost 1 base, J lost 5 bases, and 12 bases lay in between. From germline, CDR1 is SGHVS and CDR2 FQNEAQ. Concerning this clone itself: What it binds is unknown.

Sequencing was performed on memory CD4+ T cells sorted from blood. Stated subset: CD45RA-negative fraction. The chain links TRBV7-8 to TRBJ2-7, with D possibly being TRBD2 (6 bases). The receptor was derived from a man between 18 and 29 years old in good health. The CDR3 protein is CASSLVTRENEQYF. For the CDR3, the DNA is TGTGCCAGCAGCTTAGTGACTAGGGAGAACGAGCAGTACTTC.